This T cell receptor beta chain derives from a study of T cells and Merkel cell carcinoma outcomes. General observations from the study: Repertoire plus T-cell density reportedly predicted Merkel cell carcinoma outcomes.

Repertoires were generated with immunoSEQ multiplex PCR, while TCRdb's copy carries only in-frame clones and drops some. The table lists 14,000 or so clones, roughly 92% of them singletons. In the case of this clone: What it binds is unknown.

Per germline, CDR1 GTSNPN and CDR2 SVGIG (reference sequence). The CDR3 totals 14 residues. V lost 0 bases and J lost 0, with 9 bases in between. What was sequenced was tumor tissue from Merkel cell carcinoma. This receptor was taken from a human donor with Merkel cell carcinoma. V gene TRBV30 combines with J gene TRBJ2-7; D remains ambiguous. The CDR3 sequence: CAWSVSLVSYEQYF. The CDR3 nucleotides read TGTGCCTGGAGTGTAAGTTTGGTCTCCTACGAGCAGTACTTC.